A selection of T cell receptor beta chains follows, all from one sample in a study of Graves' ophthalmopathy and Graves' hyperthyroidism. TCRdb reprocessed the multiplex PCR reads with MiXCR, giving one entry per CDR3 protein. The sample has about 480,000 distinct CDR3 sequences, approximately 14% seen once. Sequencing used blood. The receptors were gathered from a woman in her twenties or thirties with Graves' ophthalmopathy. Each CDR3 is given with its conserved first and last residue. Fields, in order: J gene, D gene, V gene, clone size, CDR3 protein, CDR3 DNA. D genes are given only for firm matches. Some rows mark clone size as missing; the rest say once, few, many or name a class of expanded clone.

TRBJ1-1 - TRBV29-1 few CSVGRDLNTEAFF TGCAGCGTTGGGAGGGATTTGAACACTGAAGCTTTCTTT
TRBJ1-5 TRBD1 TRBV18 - CASSLQGASAQPQHF TGTGCCAGCTCACTACAGGGGGCGTCTGCTCAGCCCCAGCATTTT
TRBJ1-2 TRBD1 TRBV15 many CATSRDLTGTAYGYTF TGTGCCACCAGCAGAGATCTCACCGGGACAGCTTATGGCTACACCTTC
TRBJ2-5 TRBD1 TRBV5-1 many CASSLALGGGEKTQYF TGCGCCAGCAGCTTGGCCTTAGGGGGCGGTGAGAAGACCCAGTACTTC
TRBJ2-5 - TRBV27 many CASSFRGAKETQYF TGTGCCAGCAGTTTTAGGGGGGCGAAAGAGACCCAGTACTTC
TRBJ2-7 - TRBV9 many CASSVLANATNYEQYF TGTGCCAGCAGCGTTCTAGCGAACGCGACGAACTACGAGCAGTACTTC
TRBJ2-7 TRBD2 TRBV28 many CASSPKTSGHTYEQYF TGTGCCAGCAGCCCTAAAACTAGCGGCCATACCTACGAGCAGTACTTC
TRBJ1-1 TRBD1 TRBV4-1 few CASSYRGLDTEAFF TGCGCCAGCAGCTACAGGGGGCTGGACACTGAAGCTTTCTTT
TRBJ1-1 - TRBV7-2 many CASSFLSGRNTEAFF TGTGCCAGCAGCTTTCTTTCCGGGAGAAACACTGAAGCTTTCTTT
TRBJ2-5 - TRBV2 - CASRRRGGVQETQYF TGTGCCAGCAGGCGCAGGGGGGGGGTGCAAGAGACCCAGTACTTC
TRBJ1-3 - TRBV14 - CASSQVTGKGTIYF TGTGCCAGCAGCCAAGTCACAGGAAAGGGCACCATATATTTT
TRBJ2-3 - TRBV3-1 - CASSPKQGSTQYF TGTGCCAGCAGCCCAAAGCAGGGATCTACGCAGTATTTT
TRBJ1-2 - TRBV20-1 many CSATENYGYTF TGCAGTGCTACAGAAAATTATGGCTACACCTTC